The entry that follows covers one T cell receptor beta chain sequence. No antigen is known for it. Nothing much larger sits one base from this clone, and base qualities are not available. Counted from cysteine to phenylalanine, this CDR3 has 12 amino acids. Of the read, only the CDR3 DNA is kept; its 36 bases are in frame from base 1. V was cut back by 4 bases and J by 6 bases, leaving a gap of 9 bases between them. This sample was taken from a study of blood T cells in healthy people across ages (dated by TCRdb to the mid-2010s). General notes on the study: In model experiments, template switching captured roughly one uniquely barcoded TCR beta cDNA molecule for every two T cells. To avoid experimental bias, donors of different ages were spread randomly across the sequencing lanes. Donors were grouped into four age groups: young (average roughly 15 years), middle-aged (roughly 38), aged (over 55) and long-lived (82). The study analyzed two additional independent replicas of 1 million unique cDNA reads from the same blood draw for two donors, one aged 18 to 30 and one aged 80 or older. Age-related changes in TCR beta repertoire diversity were measured in the study by deep sequencing normalized with unique cDNA molecular identifiers. Findings and caveats that apply to the study as a whole: Observed TCR beta diversity per million T cells fell roughly linearly with age, and a significant reduction was already apparent by age approximately 41. Total diversity estimates from one million sequenced T cells were considered lower bounds and underestimates. Observed TCR beta diversity correlated strongly with the percentage of naive T cells measured by flow cytometry. The long-lived group showed more naive CD4+ T cells, fewer expanded clones and increased TCR diversity than the aged group, suggesting age selection. Since profiling was done on bulk unsorted PBMCs, naive and antigen-experienced compartments could not be conclusively compared. Donor CMV infection status was unknown, potentially confounding age-related changes in expanded clonotypes.

The donors were roughly 40 Caucasian individuals from Russia, aged roughly 6 to 90 years, who were systemically healthy. Each donor gave about 9.7 milliliters of peripheral blood, drawn into EDTA-treated Vacutainer tubes. PBMCs were isolated by Ficoll-Paque density-gradient centrifugation, with at least 6 million obtained per sample. Trizol reagent was used to extract total RNA from PBMCs, with at least 5 micrograms per sample. The percentages of naive CD45RAhigh/CD27high T cells were determined by flow cytometry on a PBMC aliquot from every donor. Library preparation was by 5' RACE. Sequenced on an Illumina HiSeq 2500. A second PCR of about 6 to 12 cycles was run with a J-beta primer mix and a sample-barcoded 5' primer. A template-switch 5' adaptor carrying 12 random nucleotides introduced a unique molecular identifier onto each TCR beta cDNA molecule. Each sample yielded at least 2.5 million CDR3-containing paired-end reads. First-strand cDNA was synthesized from all RNA with the Mint cDNA synthesis kit, primed by a TRBC-specific oligonucleotide. Following uracil-DNA glycosylase treatment, a first 18-cycle PCR with universal primers M1SS and BC2_uni_R was performed on all cDNA. Regarding the original processing steps: Normalization of each sample was performed by random selection of 1 million high-quality reads, each carrying a distinct molecular identifier. Instead of being binned into consensus sequences, reads that shared molecular identifiers were thrown out. MiTCR, with a Q25 quality threshold and the strictest error-elimination algorithm, was used for CDR3 identification, clonotype clustering and error correction. A nonparametric unseen species model using Euler transformation provided a lower-bound estimate of total TCR beta diversity. Through fastp at Q25 and MiXCR, TCRdb rebuilt clones from the public reads, retaining in-frame beta chains. Rows with one shared CDR3 protein collapse into an entry with the most common genes and DNA. TCRdb's processing, not the authors' own work, is the source of the V and J calls. This sample has about 1.5 million distinct CDR3 sequences in its table, and 42% of those were observed once. Of the sample, less than 5% falls within the top ten clones.

The TCR comes from a young woman in good health. Rearrangement joined TRBV12-3 or TRBV12-4 to TRBJ1-2; matching of 5 bases hints at TRBD1 as the D gene. The sample comprised blood. The bases are TGTGCCAGCAGTTCAGGGAAGCATGGCTACACCTTC. It specifies CASSSGKHGYTF.